This T cell receptor beta chain was obtained from a study of shared clonotypes between healthy human individuals. Looking at the study overall: Plates per donor: three CD4 naive, three CD4 memory, two CD8 naive, one CD8 memory.

The data were produced by immunoSEQ multiplex PCR, yet TCRdb's version contains in-frame clones alone and is incomplete. The sample yields under 2.5 million clones, around 93% seen once. This clone was recorded once. Trimming removed 1 base from V and 4 bases from J, with 4 bases in between. The CDR3 has 12 residues. Germline CDR1 KGHSH, CDR2 LQKENI. Sequencing was performed on naive CD4+ T cells from PBMCs. Documented subset: CD45RA+ positively selected. V gene TRBV18 combines with J gene TRBJ1-1; D is unclear. The receptor was derived from a man younger than 35 in good health. Some clones in this sample may be carry-over from other donors' samples. The CDR3 reads CASSPRLTEAFF. In nucleotides, the CDR3 is TGTGCCAGCTCACCACGGCTCACTGAAGCTTTCTTT.